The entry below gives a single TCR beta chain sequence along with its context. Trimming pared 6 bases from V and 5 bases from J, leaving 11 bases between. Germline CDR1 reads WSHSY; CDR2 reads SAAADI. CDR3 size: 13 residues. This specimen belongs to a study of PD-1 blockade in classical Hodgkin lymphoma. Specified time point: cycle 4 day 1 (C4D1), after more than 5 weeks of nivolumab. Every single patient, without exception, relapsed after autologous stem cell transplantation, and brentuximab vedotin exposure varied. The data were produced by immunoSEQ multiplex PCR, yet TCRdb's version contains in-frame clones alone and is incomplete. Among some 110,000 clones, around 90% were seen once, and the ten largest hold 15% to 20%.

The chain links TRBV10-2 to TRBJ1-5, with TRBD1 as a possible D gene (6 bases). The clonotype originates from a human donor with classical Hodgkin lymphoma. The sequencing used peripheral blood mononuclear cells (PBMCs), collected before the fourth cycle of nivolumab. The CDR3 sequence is CASRARGYQPQHF. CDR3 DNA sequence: TGCGCCAGCAGGGCCAGGGGTTATCAGCCCCAGCATTTT.